These T cell receptor beta chains were read from a single sample in a study of regulatory T cells in long-lasting Graves disease. TCRdb analysed the multiplex PCR reads with MiXCR anew, one entry per CDR3 protein. The repertoire holds some 350,000 distinct CDR3 sequences, with around 15% as singletons. The same data also contributed to another study, on T cells in Graves' hyperthyroidism and ophthalmopathy.

Sequenced material: peripheral blood mononuclear cells (PBMCs), taken at new diagnosis, from a patient treated with antithyroid drugs. These receptors were obtained from a woman between 18 and 30 years old with Graves disease. The CDR3 runs from the conserved cysteine through the conserved F or W. The D gene is left open where the match is weak. Size values are once, few and many counts, or a class for expanded clones, and some rows have none.

size: NA; D: TRBD1; V: TRBV20-1; J: TRBJ2-7; DNA: TGCAGTGCCTTCGGACAGGGCCCCGACTACAAGCAGTACTTC; CDR3: CSAFGQGPDYKQYF
size: many; D: NA; V: TRBV27; J: TRBJ1-5; DNA: TGTGCCAGCAGCCTCGGGGGAAACAATCAGCCCCAGCATTTT; CDR3: CASSLGGNNQPQHF
size: many; D: NA; V: TRBV20-1; J: TRBJ1-2; DNA: TGCAGTGCTAGTCCCAGGGCGAACTATGGCTACACCTTC; CDR3: CSASPRANYGYTF
size: NA; D: NA; V: TRBV20-1; J: TRBJ1-1; DNA: NA; CDR3: CSARAGWGRGTFF
size: NA; D: NA; V: TRBV6-2/TRBV6-3; J: TRBJ1-6; DNA: TGTGCCAGCAGTCAGGGCCCCTTTAATTCACCCCTCCACTTT; CDR3: CASSQGPFNSPLHF
size: NA; D: TRBD1; V: TRBV6-2/TRBV6-3; J: TRBJ2-2; DNA: TGTGCCAGCACCAAGGACAGGGGATTTCAGAACACCGGGGAGCTGTTTTTT; CDR3: CASTKDRGFQNTGELFF
size: many; D: TRBD2; V: TRBV28; J: TRBJ2-4; DNA: TGTGCCAGCAGTACCGGACTAGCGCTCATGGAAAACATTCAGTACTTC; CDR3: CASSTGLALMENIQYF
size: many; D: TRBD1; V: TRBV28; J: TRBJ1-2; DNA: TGTGCCAGCAGTTTATGGGGACAGGGTAACTATGGCTACACCTTC; CDR3: CASSLWGQGNYGYTF
size: NA; D: TRBD2; V: TRBV2; J: TRBJ2-2; DNA: TGTGCCAGCGGCTCGACTAGCGGGAGTCCACGTGGCGGGGAGCTGTTTTTT; CDR3: CASGSTSGSPRGGELFF
size: NA; D: NA; V: TRBV20-1; J: TRBJ1-5; DNA: TGCAGCGTGACCGAGAATAGCAATCAGCCCCAGCATTTT; CDR3: CSVTENSNQPQHF
size: few; D: NA; V: TRBV19; J: TRBJ2-3; DNA: TGTGCCAGTAAAGACAGGTTCGGGTCTCGAGATACGCAGTATTTT; CDR3: CASKDRFGSRDTQYF
size: many; D: TRBD1; V: TRBV18; J: TRBJ2-5; DNA: TGTGCCAGCTCACCTGGAGCCGGGACAGGGGTCCAAGAGACCCAGTACTTC; CDR3: CASSPGAGTGVQETQYF
size: NA; D: TRBD1; V: TRBV12-3/TRBV12-4; J: TRBJ2-2; DNA: TGTGCCAGCTACAACCGTAGCCCGGGACAGGGCTCCGGGGAGCTGTTTTTT; CDR3: CASYNRSPGQGSGELFF
size: many; D: NA; V: TRBV13; J: TRBJ2-3; DNA: TGTGCCAGCTGGGGGTTCGGCGATACGCAGTATTTT; CDR3: CASWGFGDTQYF
size: NA; D: NA; V: TRBV11-2; J: TRBJ2-4; DNA: TGTGCCAGCAGCTCGGGACAAGGAGACATTCAGTACTTC; CDR3: CASSSGQGDIQYF
size: NA; D: TRBD2; V: TRBV6-1; J: TRBJ2-7; DNA: TGTGCCAGCCAAGGGGGACTAGCGGGGAGATACGAGCAGTACTTC; CDR3: CASQGGLAGRYEQYF
size: NA; D: NA; V: TRBV2; J: TRBJ2-7; DNA: TGTGCCAGCGGTGCCGGGACCACCTACGAGCAGTACTTC; CDR3: CASGAGTTYEQYF